This T cell receptor beta chain emerged from a study of blood T cell repertoires in COVID-19. Study information: Whether acute or convalescent, the COVID-19 samples came from the United States, Italy and Spain. PBMCs, B-cell-depleted T cells, or T cells provided the cDNA or gDNA that made up the material.

Germline V gene data show CDR1 as GTSNPN and CDR2 as SVGIG (reference sequence). The CDR3 runs 13 residues. Trimming removed 8 bases from V and 4 bases from J, with 17 bases in between. Per the authors' pipeline: Cell counts per sample came from amplifying reference gene primers. Here immunoSEQ multiplex PCR was the method, and the copy in TCRdb shows in-frame clones only, minus some. V, J and clone size reflect that table, while D and trimming were determined from the DNA. The table shows tens of thousands of clones, with under 90% occurring only once. Sequencing was performed on peripheral blood. V and J are TRBV30 and TRBJ1-2; D possibly corresponds to TRBD1 (6 bases). The sequence was collected from a man aged 70-80 years with active or convalescent COVID-19. The CDR3 sequence: CALSGGRPYGYTF. The DNA for the CDR3 is TGTGCCCTAAGCGGGGGGCGACCCTATGGCTACACCTTC.